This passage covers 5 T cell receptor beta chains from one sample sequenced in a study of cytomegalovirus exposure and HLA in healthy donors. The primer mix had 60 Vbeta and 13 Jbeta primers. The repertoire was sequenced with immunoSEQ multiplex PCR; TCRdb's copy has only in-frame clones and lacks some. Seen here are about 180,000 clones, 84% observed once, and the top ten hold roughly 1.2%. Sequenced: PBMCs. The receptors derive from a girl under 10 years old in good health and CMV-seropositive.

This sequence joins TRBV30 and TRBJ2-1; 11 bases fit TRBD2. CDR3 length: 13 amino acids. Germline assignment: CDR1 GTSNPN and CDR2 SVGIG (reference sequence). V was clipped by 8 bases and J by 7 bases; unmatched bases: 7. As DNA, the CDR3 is TGTGCCAGTACTAGCGGGAGTGTAAATGAGCAGTTCTTC. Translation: CASTSGSVNEQFF. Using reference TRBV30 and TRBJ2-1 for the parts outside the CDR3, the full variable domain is SQTIHQWPATLVQPVGSPLSLECTVEGTSNPNLYWYRQAAGRGLQLLFYSVGIGQISSEVPQNLSASRPQDRQFILSSKKLLLSDSGFYLCASTSGSVNEQFFGPGTRLTVL.

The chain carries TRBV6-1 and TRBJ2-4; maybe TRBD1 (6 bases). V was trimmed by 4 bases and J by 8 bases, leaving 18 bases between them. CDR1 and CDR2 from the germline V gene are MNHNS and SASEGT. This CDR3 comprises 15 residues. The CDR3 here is CASSGERGFSDIQYF. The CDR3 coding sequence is TGTGCCAGCAGTGGGGAAAGGGGGTTCTCGGACATTCAGTACTTC.

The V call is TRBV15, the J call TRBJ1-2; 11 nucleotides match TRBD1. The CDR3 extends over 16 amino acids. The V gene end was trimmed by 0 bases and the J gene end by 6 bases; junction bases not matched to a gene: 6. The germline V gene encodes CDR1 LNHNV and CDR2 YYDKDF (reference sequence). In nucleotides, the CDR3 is TGTGCCACCAGCAGAGACGGGGGACAGGGGGTCGATGGCTACACCTTC. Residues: CATSRDGGQGVDGYTF.

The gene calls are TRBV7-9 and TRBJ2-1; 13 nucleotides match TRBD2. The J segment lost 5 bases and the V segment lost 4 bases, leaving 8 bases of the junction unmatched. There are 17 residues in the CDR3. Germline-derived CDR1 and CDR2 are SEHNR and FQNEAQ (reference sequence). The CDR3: CASSSGTSGKGDNEQFF. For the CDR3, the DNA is TGTGCCAGCAGCTCGGGGACTAGCGGGAAGGGTGACAATGAGCAGTTCTTC.

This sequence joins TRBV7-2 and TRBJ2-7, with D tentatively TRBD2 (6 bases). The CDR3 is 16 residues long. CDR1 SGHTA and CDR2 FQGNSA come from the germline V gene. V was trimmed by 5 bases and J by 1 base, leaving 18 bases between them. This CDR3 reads CASSPSGGVNSYEQYF. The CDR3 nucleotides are TGTGCCAGCAGCCCCTCGGGCGGGGTAAATTCCTACGAGCAGTACTTC.